The TCR beta chain under discussion was sequenced for a study of blood T cell repertoires in COVID-19. Study-wide context: The United States, Italy and Spain supplied acute and convalescent COVID-19 samples.

Per the original methods: For nucleated cells, counts were estimated from reference gene primer amplification. Libraries were prepared by immunoSEQ multiplex PCR; TCRdb keeps only in-frame clonotypes and omits some of them. That table furnishes V, J and clone size, whereas the DNA furnished D and trimming. The sample carries approximately 51,000 clones, more than 80% recorded once. V shed 5 bases and J 2 bases; nucleotides not matched to a gene: 4. This CDR3 spans 15 amino acids. Germline assignment: CDR1 SGHTA and CDR2 FQGNSA. The sequenced sample was peripheral blood. The receptor was derived from a man between 65 and 85 years old with active COVID-19. The chain combines TRBV7-2 with TRBJ2-5; 11 bases are shared with TRBD2. The chain's CDR3 is CASSRASGGQETQYF. CDR3 nucleotides: TGTGCCAGCAGCCGGGCTAGCGGGGGGCAAGAGACCCAGTACTTC. Together with reference TRBV7-2 and TRBJ2-5, the CDR3 gives the full variable domain: GAGVSQSPSNKVTEKGKDVELRCDPISGHTALYWYRQSLGQGLEFLIYFQGNSAPDKSGLPSDRFSAERTGGSVSTLTIQRTQQEDSAVYLCASSRASGGQETQYFGPGTRLLVL.